A selection of T cell receptor beta chains follows, all from one sample in a study of blood T cell repertoires in COVID-19. Libraries were prepared by immunoSEQ multiplex PCR; TCRdb keeps only in-frame clonotypes and omits some of them. The sample consists of about 170,000 clones, approximately 85% of them appearing once. The sequencing sample was made of peripheral blood. Receptor source: a man aged 60-69 years who had recovered from COVID-19. The CDR3 runs from the conserved cysteine through the conserved F or W. The order of the fields is clone size, D gene, J gene, V gene, CDR3 DNA, CDR3 protein. A D gene is named only where the DNA matches it firmly. Clone size appears in some rows only: once, few, many, or a class for an expanded clone.

>NA|NA|TRBJ2-3|TRBV11-2
TGTGCCAGCAGCTTCCTAAGGGGGGATACGCAGTATTTT
CASSFLRGDTQYF
>NA|TRBD2|TRBJ2-1|TRBV5-4
TGTGCCAGCAGCTGGGGACTAGCCCAGGGAAATGAGCAGTTCTTC
CASSWGLAQGNEQFF
>NA|NA|TRBJ2-7|TRBV18
TGTGCCAGCTCACGCGAGACAAGTTACGAGCAGTACTTC
CASSRETSYEQYF
>NA|NA|TRBJ1-2|TRBV29-1
TGCAGCGCCAAGACAGGCACTGACTATGGCTACACCTTC
CSAKTGTDYGYTF
>few|NA|TRBJ1-6|TRBV5-5
TGTGCCAGCAGTCCCGGACAGATTAATTCACCCCTCCACTTT
CASSPGQINSPLHF
>NA|NA|TRBJ2-1|TRBV24-1
TGTGCCACCAGTGACCAGCACGGGACAAGCCATGAAGAGCAGTTCTTC
CATSDQHGTSHEEQFF
>NA|NA|TRBJ1-3|TRBV5-1
TGCGCCAGCAGCTTGGATTCAGGGGTCGGAAACACCATATATTTT
CASSLDSGVGNTIYF
>NA|TRBD1|TRBJ1-2|TRBV11-2
TGTGCCAGCAGCTTGCCGGGACAGGGGGGCTACACCTTC
CASSLPGQGGYTF
>NA|NA|TRBJ2-3|TRBV6-5
TGTGCCAGCAGTTACGGCGGGTCCCTATCAGATACGCAGTATTTT
CASSYGGSLSDTQYF
>NA|NA|TRBJ2-1|TRBV11-3
TGTGCCAGCAGGGGAGTAGGCGATGAGCAGTTCTTC
CASRGVGDEQFF
>NA|NA|TRBJ2-2|TRBV19
TGTGCCAGTAGTATATCACAGGGTACCGGGGAGCTGTTTTTT
CASSISQGTGELFF
>NA|TRBD1|TRBJ1-2|TRBV5-1
TGCGCCAGCAGTTTCGGTCGACAGGGGGACTATGGCTACACCTTC
CASSFGRQGDYGYTF
>NA|TRBD2|TRBJ2-7|TRBV19
TGTGCCAGTAGTCCTAGCGGGGGCTACGAGCAGTACTTC
CASSPSGGYEQYF
>once|NA|TRBJ2-7|TRBV18
TGTGCCAGCTCCCGAAATCTACAGGACGAGCAGTACTTC
CASSRNLQDEQYF
>NA|TRBD2|TRBJ2-1|TRBV5-1
TGCGCCAGCAGCTCGACTAGCGGGGGGGCCAGTGAGCAGTTCTTC
CASSSTSGGASEQFF
>NA|TRBD2|TRBJ2-5|TRBV7-9
TGTGCCAGCAGGGCTAGCGGGGGGCAAGAGACCCAGTACTTC
CASRASGGQETQYF
>NA|TRBD1|TRBJ1-6|TRBV3-1/TRBV3-2
TGTGCCAGCAGCCGGGACAGGGCTTCACCCCTCCACTTT
CASSRDRASPLHF
>NA|TRBD1|TRBJ1-2|TRBV7-8
TGTGCCAGCAGCTACGGACAGGTCCTAAACTATGGCTACACCTTC
CASSYGQVLNYGYTF
>few|TRBD1|TRBJ2-7|TRBV27
TGTGCCAGCAGCTTCCGGGACAGGGCCTACGAGCAGTACTTC
CASSFRDRAYEQYF
>once|TRBD2|TRBJ2-3|TRBV7-3
TGTGCCAGCAGTCCTGCGGGGGGCGGAACAGATACGCAGTATTTT
CASSPAGGGTDTQYF
>NA|NA|TRBJ1-3|TRBV18
TGTGCCAGCTCACCACCCGACAGCTCACCTGGAAACACCATATATTTT
CASSPPDSSPGNTIYF
>NA|TRBD2|TRBJ2-1|TRBV6-6
TGTGCCAGCAGTTACTCGAGGGAGCGGGGGGGTGATGAGCAGTTCTTC
CASSYSRERGGDEQFF
>NA|TRBD2|TRBJ2-7|TRBV6-2/TRBV6-3
TGTGCCAGCAGTTCAGGACTAGCCCACGAGCAGTACTTC
CASSSGLAHEQYF
>NA|TRBD1|TRBJ2-3|TRBV24-1
TGTGCCACCGGGACAGTCAGTGCGCAGTATTTT
CATGTVSAQYF
>NA|TRBD1|TRBJ2-7|TRBV19
TGTGCCAGTAGGAGAGGGACAGGGGGCTACGAGCAGTACTTC
CASRRGTGGYEQYF
>NA|NA|TRBJ1-1|TRBV19
TGTGCCAGTAGTATATATGGCAGTTTGAACACTGAAGCTTTCTTT
CASSIYGSLNTEAFF
>few|NA|TRBJ2-3|TRBV7-6
TGTGCCAGCAGCGCCAACACAGGGAACACAGATACGCAGTATTTT
CASSANTGNTDTQYF
>NA|NA|TRBJ2-3|TRBV7-3
TGTGCCAGCAGCTTAATGGCGGTGAGCACAGATACGCAGTATTTT
CASSLMAVSTDTQYF
>NA|TRBD1|TRBJ2-7|TRBV2
TGTGCCAGCAACGGGGACAGGGTTTACGAGCAGTACTTC
CASNGDRVYEQYF
>NA|NA|TRBJ2-5|TRBV25-1
TGTGCCAGCGAACGGGGGAGTGTCGAGACCCAGTACTTC
CASERGSVETQYF
>once|NA|TRBJ1-5|TRBV6-6
TGTGCCATACAGGGCTTCAATCAGCCCCAGCATTTT
CAIQGFNQPQHF
>NA|NA|TRBJ1-1|TRBV6-6
TGTGCCAGCAGTTACTCCAGAGAAGAGGCCACTGAAGCTTTCTTT
CASSYSREEATEAFF
>NA|NA|TRBJ2-3|TRBV9
TGTGCCAGCAGCGTAACCGAACGAACAGGGACGCAGTATTTT
CASSVTERTGTQYF
>NA|NA|TRBJ1-1|TRBV7-9
TGTGCCAGCAGCTTAGGGACATTTAACACTGAAGCTTTCTTT
CASSLGTFNTEAFF
>NA|NA|TRBJ2-1|TRBV6-2/TRBV6-3
TGTGCCAGCAGCGACCCGGGCAATGAGCAGTTCTTC
CASSDPGNEQFF
>NA|TRBD1|TRBJ1-5|TRBV7-6
TGTGCCAGCAGTGGGACAGACAATCAGCCCCAGCATTTT
CASSGTDNQPQHF
>NA|NA|TRBJ2-3|TRBV4-1
TGCGCCAGCAGCCAACTTTCCACGACAGGACCTAGACGAAAGGGCACAGATACGCAGTATTTT
CASSQLSTTGPRRKGTDTQYF
>once|NA|TRBJ2-7|TRBV10-3
TGTGCCATCAGTGAGATTGGGAGCTCCTACGAGCAGTACTTC
CAISEIGSSYEQYF
>NA|NA|TRBJ1-2|TRBV7-9
TGTGCCAGCAGCTTAGCAGCATTGGGCGGCTACACCTTC
CASSLAALGGYTF
>NA|NA|TRBJ1-5|TRBV15
TGTGCCACCAGCACTTCAGGGCCCCATCAGCCCCAGCATTTT
CATSTSGPHQPQHF